This T cell receptor (beta chain) was retrieved from a study of OX40 agonist ivuxolimab in advanced cancers. Only in-frame clones appear in the TCRdb table, and some are missing; sequencing was by immunoSEQ multiplex PCR. Counted here are tens of thousands of clones, around 94% occurring once; the ten biggest clones make up 15% to 19%. The CDR3 runs to 16 residues. Germline V gene data show CDR1 as MRHNA and CDR2 as SNTAGT. Trimming took 0 bases from V and 3 from J, leaving 11 bases between them. The sequenced sample was CD4+ or CD8+ T cells sorted from blood, obtained in a trial of the OX40 agonist ivuxolimab. This receptor was taken from an adult with an advanced solid tumor such as melanoma, head and neck, liver or kidney cancer. This chain links TRBV6-4 with TRBJ2-2; unclear D gene. CDR3: CASSDSKGRYTGELFF. DNA for the CDR3: TGTGCCAGCAGTGACTCGAAGGGCCGCTACACCGGGGAGCTGTTTTTT.